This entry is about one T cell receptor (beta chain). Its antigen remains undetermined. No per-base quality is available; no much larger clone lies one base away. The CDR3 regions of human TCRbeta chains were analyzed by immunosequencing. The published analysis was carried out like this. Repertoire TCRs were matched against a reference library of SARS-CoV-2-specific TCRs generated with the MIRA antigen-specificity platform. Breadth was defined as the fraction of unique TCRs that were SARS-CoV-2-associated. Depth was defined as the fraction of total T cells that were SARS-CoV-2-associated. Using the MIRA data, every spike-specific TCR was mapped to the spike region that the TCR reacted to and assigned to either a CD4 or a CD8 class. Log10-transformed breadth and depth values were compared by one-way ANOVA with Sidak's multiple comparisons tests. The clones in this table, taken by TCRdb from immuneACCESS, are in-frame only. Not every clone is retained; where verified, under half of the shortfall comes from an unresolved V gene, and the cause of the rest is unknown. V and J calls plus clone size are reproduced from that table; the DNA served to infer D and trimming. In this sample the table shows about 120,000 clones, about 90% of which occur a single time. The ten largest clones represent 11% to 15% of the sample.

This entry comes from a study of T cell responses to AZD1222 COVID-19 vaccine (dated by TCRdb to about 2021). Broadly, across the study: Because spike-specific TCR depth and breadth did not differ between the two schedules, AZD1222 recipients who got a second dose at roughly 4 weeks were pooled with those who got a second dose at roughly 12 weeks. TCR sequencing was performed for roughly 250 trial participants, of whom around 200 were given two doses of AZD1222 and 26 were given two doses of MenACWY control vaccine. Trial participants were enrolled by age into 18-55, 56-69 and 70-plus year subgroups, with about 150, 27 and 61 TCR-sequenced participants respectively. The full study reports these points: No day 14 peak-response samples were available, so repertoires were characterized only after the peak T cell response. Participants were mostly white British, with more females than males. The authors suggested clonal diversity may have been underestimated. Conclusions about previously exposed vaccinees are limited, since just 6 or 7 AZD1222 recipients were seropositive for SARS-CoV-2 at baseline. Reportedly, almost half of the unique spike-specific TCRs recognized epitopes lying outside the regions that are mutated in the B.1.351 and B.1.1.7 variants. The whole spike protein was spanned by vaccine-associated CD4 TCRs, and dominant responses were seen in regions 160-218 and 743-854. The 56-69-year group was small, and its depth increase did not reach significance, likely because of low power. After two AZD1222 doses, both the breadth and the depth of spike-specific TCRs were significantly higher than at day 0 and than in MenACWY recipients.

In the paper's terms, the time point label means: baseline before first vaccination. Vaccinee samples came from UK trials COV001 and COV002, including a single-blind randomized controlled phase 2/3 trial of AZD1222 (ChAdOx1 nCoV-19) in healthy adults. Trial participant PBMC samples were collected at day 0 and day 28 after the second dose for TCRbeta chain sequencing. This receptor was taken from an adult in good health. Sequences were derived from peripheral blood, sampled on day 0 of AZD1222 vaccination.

This receptor carries the CDR3 CASRRRGGNTEAFF. The DNA sequence follows: TGTGCCAGTAGGCGCCGTGGGGGGAACACTGAAGCTTTCTTT. The V gene is TRBV19 and the J gene is TRBJ1-1; the D gene is possibly TRBD1, with 5 bases matching. V lost 6 bases and J lost 1 base; the stretch between them is 12 bases long. The germline V gene (reference sequence) sets CDR1 to LNHDA and CDR2 to SQIVND. The CDR3 runs 14 residues from the cysteine to the phenylalanine. Just the 42-base CDR3 DNA is kept, in frame starting at base 1.